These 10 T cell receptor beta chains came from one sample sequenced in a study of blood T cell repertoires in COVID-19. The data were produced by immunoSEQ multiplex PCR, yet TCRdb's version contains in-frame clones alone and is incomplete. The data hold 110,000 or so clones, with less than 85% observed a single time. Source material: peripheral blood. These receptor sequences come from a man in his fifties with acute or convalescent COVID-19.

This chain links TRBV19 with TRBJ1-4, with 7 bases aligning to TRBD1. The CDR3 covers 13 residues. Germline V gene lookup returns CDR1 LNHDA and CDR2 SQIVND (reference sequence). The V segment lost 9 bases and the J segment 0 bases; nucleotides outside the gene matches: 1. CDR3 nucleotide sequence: TGTGCCAGCAGGGGGTCAACTAATGAAAAACTGTTTTTT. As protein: CASRGSTNEKLFF.

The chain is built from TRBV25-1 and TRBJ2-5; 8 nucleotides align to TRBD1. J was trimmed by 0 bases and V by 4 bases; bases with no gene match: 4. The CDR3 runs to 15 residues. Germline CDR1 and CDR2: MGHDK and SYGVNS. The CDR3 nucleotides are TGTGCCAGCAGTGCCGGACAGGGCCACCAAGAGACCCAGTACTTC. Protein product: CASSAGQGHQETQYF.

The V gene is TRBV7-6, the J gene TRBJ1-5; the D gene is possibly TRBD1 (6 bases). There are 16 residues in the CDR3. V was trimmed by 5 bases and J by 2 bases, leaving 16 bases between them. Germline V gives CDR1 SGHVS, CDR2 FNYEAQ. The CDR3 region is CASSPLTGLRNQPQHF. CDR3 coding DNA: TGTGCCAGCAGCCCACTTACAGGGTTGCGCAATCAGCCCCAGCATTTT.

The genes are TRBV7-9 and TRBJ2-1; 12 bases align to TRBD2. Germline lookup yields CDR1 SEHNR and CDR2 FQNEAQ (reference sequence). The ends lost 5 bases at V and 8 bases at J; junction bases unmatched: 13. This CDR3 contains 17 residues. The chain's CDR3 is CASSRLAGGTLQDEQFF. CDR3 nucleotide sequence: TGTGCCAGCAGCCGCCTAGCGGGAGGGACCCTACAAGATGAGCAGTTCTTC.

The CDR3 here is CASSPGTGDTGELFF. The CDR3 bases are TGTGCCAGCTCACCAGGGACAGGGGACACCGGGGAGCTGTTTTTT. The chain is built from TRBV18 and TRBJ2-2, with 10 bases lining up with TRBD1. The CDR3 loop spans 15 amino acids. Germline values: CDR1 KGHSH, CDR2 LQKENI. Trimming cost V 2 bases and J 3 bases; bases outside gene matches: 0.

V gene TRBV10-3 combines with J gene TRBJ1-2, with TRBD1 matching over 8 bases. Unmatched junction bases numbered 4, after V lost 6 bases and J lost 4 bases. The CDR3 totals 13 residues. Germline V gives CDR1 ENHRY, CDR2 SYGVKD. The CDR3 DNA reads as TGTGCCATCAGGGACAGGGAGGGCTATGGCTACACCTTC. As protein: CAIRDREGYGYTF.

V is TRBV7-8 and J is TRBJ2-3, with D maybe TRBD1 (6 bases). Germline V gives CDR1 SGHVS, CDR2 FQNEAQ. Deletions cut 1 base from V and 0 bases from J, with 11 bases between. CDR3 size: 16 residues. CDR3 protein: CASSLVQGHSTDTQYF. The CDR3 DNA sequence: TGTGCCAGCAGCTTAGTGCAGGGGCACAGCACAGATACGCAGTATTTT.

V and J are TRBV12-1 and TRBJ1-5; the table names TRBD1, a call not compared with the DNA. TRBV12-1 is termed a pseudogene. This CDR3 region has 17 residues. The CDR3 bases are TGTGCCAGCAGCTTTGTCAGGGAAGGGGCTAGCAATCAGCCCCAGCATTTT. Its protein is CASSFVREGASNQPQHF.

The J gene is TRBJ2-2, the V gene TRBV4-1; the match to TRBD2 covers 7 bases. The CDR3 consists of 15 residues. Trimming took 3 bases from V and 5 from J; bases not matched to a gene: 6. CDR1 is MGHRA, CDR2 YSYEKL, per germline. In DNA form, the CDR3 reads TGCGCCAGCAGCCAGCCTCGGACTAGGACCGGGGAGCTGTTTTTT. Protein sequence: CASSQPRTRTGELFF.

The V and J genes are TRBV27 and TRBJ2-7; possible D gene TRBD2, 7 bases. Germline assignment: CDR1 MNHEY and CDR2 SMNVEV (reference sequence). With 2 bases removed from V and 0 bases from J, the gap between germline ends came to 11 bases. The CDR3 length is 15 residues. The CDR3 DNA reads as TGTGCCAGCAGTTTAAGCGGGACATTCTCCTACGAGCAGTACTTC. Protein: CASSLSGTFSYEQYF.